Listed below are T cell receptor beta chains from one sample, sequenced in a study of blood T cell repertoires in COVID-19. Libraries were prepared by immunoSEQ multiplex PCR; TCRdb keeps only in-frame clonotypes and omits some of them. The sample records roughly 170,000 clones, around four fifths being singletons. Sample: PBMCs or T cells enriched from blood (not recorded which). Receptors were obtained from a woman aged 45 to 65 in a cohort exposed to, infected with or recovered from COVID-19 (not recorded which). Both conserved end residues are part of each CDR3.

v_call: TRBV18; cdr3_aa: CASSPAGQSSGNTIYF
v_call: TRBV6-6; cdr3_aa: CASSYEGRDEQFF
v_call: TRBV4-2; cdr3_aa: CASSQVTDDGYTF
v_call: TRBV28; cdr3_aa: CASSPYGQPQHF
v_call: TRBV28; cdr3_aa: CASSSGDGNEQFF
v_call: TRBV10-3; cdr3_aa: CAISATGATNEKLFF
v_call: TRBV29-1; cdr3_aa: CSIQAGAAYEQYF
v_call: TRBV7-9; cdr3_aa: CASSIQRGRETQYF
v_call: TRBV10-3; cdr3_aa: CAISGTGNTEAFF
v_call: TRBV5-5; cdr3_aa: CASSFWGRDGYTF
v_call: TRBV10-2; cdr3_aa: CASSTSGSVDGSYEQYF